One sample yielded the 23 T cell receptor beta chains listed below, sequenced in a study of T-cell reconstitution after alpha-beta-depleted transplantation in children. Construction of the TCRbeta library involved unique molecular identifiers. TCRdb analysed the PCR reads with MiXCR anew, one entry per CDR3 protein. The sample records roughly 500,000 distinct CDR3 sequences, under 15% being singletons. The source material was PBMCs from the stem cell graft donor, sampled from the stem cell graft. Receptor source: a human donor who donated a stem cell graft to a child with combined immunodeficiency.

The chain links TRBV7-9 to TRBJ2-5, with D unresolved. V was pared by 3 bases and J by 5 bases, with 10 bases between. The CDR3 runs 13 residues. Germline V gene data show CDR1 as SEHNR and CDR2 as FQNEAQ (reference sequence). The CDR3 DNA follows: TGTGCCAGCAGCTTTATTCCCGGGGAGACCCAGTACTTC. Translating gives CASSFIPGETQYF.

The table lists this clonotype with a few counts. The DNA for the CDR3 is TGTGCCAGCAGCGGGACATCCACGGACAGGGACAGGGGGAACACCGGGGAGCTGTTTTTT. This sequence encodes CASSGTSTDRDRGNTGELFF. This sequence joins TRBV12-3 or TRBV12-4 and TRBJ2-2; 10 bases line up with TRBD1. This CDR3 has 20 amino acids. Trimming cost V 6 bases and J 1 base; bases outside gene matches: 17.

This clonotype was seen more than once but under ten times. V is TRBV7-9 and J is TRBJ2-3; 10 positions agree with TRBD2. The CDR3 is made up of 15 amino acids. Germline trimming cut 5 bases from V and 4 bases from J; bases unmatched to any gene: 6. Per germline, CDR1 SEHNR and CDR2 FQNEAQ (reference sequence). CDR3 sequence: CASSPSSGSSDTQYF. As DNA, the CDR3 is TGTGCCAGCAGCCCGTCTAGCGGGAGTTCAGATACGCAGTATTTT.

This clonotype was recorded at least ten times. The gene calls are TRBV5-1 and TRBJ2-7; maybe TRBD1 (5 bases). Per the germline V gene, CDR1 is SGHRS and CDR2 is YFSETQ. CDR3 length: 15 residues. Trimming left V 3 bases short and J 5 bases short, with 18 bases between. The chain's CDR3 is CASSWMTAQPDEQYF. The DNA for the CDR3 is TGCGCCAGCAGCTGGATGACAGCCCAACCGGACGAGCAGTACTTC.

This chain joins TRBV14 and TRBJ1-2; D not certain. Trimming took off 0 bases at V and 6 bases at J, with 17 bases between the two ends. The CDR3 spans 16 residues. CDR1 SGHDN and CDR2 FVKESK come from the germline V gene. DNA of the CDR3: TGTGCCAGCAGCCAAGATATAGAGGGAACCCTTGATGGCTACACCTTC. It specifies CASSQDIEGTLDGYTF.

Many counts were recorded for this clonotype. The CDR3 bases are TGTGCCAGCAGCGACCGGGACAGCGGGCTTGAAAAACTGTTTTTT. This gives the protein CASSDRDSGLEKLFF. V and J are TRBV9 and TRBJ1-4; 7 bases align to TRBD1. CDR3 length: 15 residues. The trim removed 3 bases at V and 7 bases at J, leaving 9 bases unmatched. Germline values: CDR1 SGDLS, CDR2 YYNGEE.

The chain combines TRBV24-1 with TRBJ1-5; no definite D call. This CDR3 contains 12 residues. Germline CDR1 KGHDR, CDR2 SFDVKD. Trimming removed 4 bases from V and 4 bases from J, with 4 bases in between. DNA of the CDR3: TGTGCCACCAGTGACACAAATCAGCCCCAGCATTTT. As protein: CATSDTNQPQHF.

J is TRBJ1-1 and V is TRBV5-1; tentatively, D is TRBD1 (5 bases). Trimming shortened V by 6 bases and J by 8 bases, and 17 bases separated the two germline ends. Germline V CDR1 and CDR2: SGHRS, YFSETQ. The length of the CDR3 is 13 residues. CDR3 residues: CASKGTESFEAFF. The CDR3 DNA follows: TGCGCCAGCAAAGGGACGGAGAGTTTCGAAGCTTTCTTT.

The V gene is TRBV9, the J gene TRBJ2-1, with 12 bases lining up with TRBD2. Germline trimming cut 0 bases from V and 5 bases from J; bases unmatched to any gene: 9. Germline V gene data show CDR1 as SGDLS and CDR2 as YYNGEE. The CDR3 runs 18 residues. CDR3: CASSVGLGLAGGDNEQFF. In DNA, the CDR3 is TGTGCCAGCAGCGTAGGATTAGGGCTAGCGGGGGGGGACAATGAGCAGTTCTTC.

There are many counts of this clonotype. This chain uses TRBV5-1 with TRBJ2-3; D gene unclear. Germline CDR1 is SGHRS and CDR2 is YFSETQ. The V end was cut by 0 bases, the J end by 2 bases, with 7 bases between. CDR3 length equals 14 residues. The CDR3 loop reads CASSLVATTDTQYF. CDR3 coding DNA: TGCGCCAGCAGCTTGGTTGCCACCACAGATACGCAGTATTTT.

This clonotype was picked up a small number of times. J is TRBJ2-1 and V is TRBV25-1, with TRBD2 identical over 10 bases. The CDR3 sequence is 19 residues long. With 0 bases clipped from V and 7 bases from J, the junction kept 15 bases outside the gene matches. Per germline, CDR1 MGHDK and CDR2 SYGVNS. The CDR3 sequence is CASSEYFPPERGGGNEQFF. CDR3 bases: TGTGCCAGCAGTGAATATTTTCCCCCGGAGCGGGGGGGCGGAAATGAGCAGTTCTTC.

The sample holds one count of this clonotype. V is TRBV21-1 and J is TRBJ2-2; TRBD1 was called by the table and not checked on the DNA. TRBV21-1 is a known pseudogene. The CDR3 spans 16 residues. The CDR3 spells CASSCGTGTGSGELFF. For the CDR3, the DNA is TGTGCCAGCAGCTGCGGAACCGGGACAGGGTCCGGGGAGCTGTTTTTT.

The rearrangement uses TRBV30 and TRBJ1-6; D is uncertain. CDR3 size: 14 residues. The germline CDR1 and CDR2 sequences are GTSNPN and SVGIG (reference sequence). Trimming pared 1 base from V and 7 bases from J, leaving 11 bases between. CDR3 protein: CAWSGPDGNSPLHF. In nucleotides, the CDR3 is TGTGCCTGGAGTGGGCCGGACGGGAATTCACCCCTCCACTTT.

This clonotype was detected ten times or more. V and J are TRBV7-9 and TRBJ2-1; D ambiguous. Looked up from germline, CDR1 is SEHNR and CDR2 is FQNEAQ (reference sequence). The CDR3 contains 12 residues. V was trimmed by 1 base and J by 7 bases, leaving 5 bases between them. CDR3 DNA: TGTGCCAGCAGCTTAGTAGTAAATGAGCAGTTCTTC. It codes for CASSLVVNEQFF. Together with reference TRBV7-9 and TRBJ2-1, the CDR3 gives the full variable domain: DTGVSQNPRHKITKRGQNVTFRCDPISEHNRLYWYRQTLGQGPEFLTYFQNEAQLEKSRLLSDRFSAERPKGSFSTLEIQRTEQGDSAMYLCASSLVVNEQFFGPGTRLTVL.

This clonotype was seen ten or more times. The genes are TRBV5-1 and TRBJ2-5; D is perhaps TRBD2 (7 bases). Germline CDR1 is SGHRS and CDR2 is YFSETQ. Trimming shortened V by 3 bases and J by 2 bases, and 14 bases separated the two germline ends. The CDR3 length is 15 residues. DNA for the CDR3: TGCGCCAGCAGCTCTACTGCGGGGGCTCAAGAGACCCAGTACTTC. Encoded protein: CASSSTAGAQETQYF.

This sequence joins TRBV20-1 and TRBJ2-1; D is possibly TRBD1 or TRBD2 (5 bases each). V shed 7 bases and J shed 7 bases, with 14 bases lying between them. This CDR3 has 12 residues. Germline values: CDR1 DFQATT, CDR2 SNEGSKA (reference sequence). CDR3 amino acids: CSDRGLGNEQFF. The CDR3 coding sequence is TGCAGTGACCGGGGCCTGGGGAATGAGCAGTTCTTC.

This clonotype has a handful of counts. V and J are TRBV6-5 and TRBJ2-5, with D possibly matching TRBD1 (5 bases). V gave up 0 bases and J gave up 1 base, with 12 bases separating them. The CDR3 is made up of 16 amino acids. Germline V gene lookup returns CDR1 MNHEY and CDR2 SVGAGI. The CDR3 region has the DNA TGTGCCAGCAGTTACTCGCTACAGGTTTTCCAAGAGACCCAGTACTTC. It translates to CASSYSLQVFQETQYF.

In this sample, this clonotype turned up many times. The rearrangement joins TRBV12-3 or TRBV12-4 to TRBJ2-1, with 8 nucleotides matching TRBD1. The CDR3 consists of 14 residues. V gave up 1 base and J gave up 6 bases; unmatched junction bases: 2. The CDR3 sequence is CASSLGTGPNEQFF. The CDR3 DNA reads as TGTGCCAGCAGTTTAGGGACAGGGCCCAATGAGCAGTTCTTC.

This clonotype was detected ten times or more. The chain uses TRBV29-1 and TRBJ2-2, with a weak D call TRBD1 (6 bases). V lost 7 bases and J lost 4, with 13 bases in between. The germline V gene encodes CDR1 SQVTM and CDR2 ANQGSEA. The CDR3 contains 13 residues. DNA for the CDR3: TGCAGCGCAGAGAGCAGGGGCACCGGGGAGCTGTTTTTT. Protein product: CSAESRGTGELFF.

This chain connects TRBV29-1 to TRBJ1-1; TRBD1 is a possible D gene (6 bases). CDR1 is SQVTM, CDR2 ANQGSEA, per germline. This CDR3 region has 13 residues. V gave up 7 bases and J gave up 4 bases, with 16 bases separating them. The CDR3 coding sequence is TGCAGCGGGGAAAGGGGAGGGGGCACTGAAGCTTTCTTT. This translates into CSGERGGGTEAFF.

This clonotype was observed many times. J is TRBJ2-1 and V is TRBV29-1; 7 bases line up with TRBD2. Germline values: CDR1 SQVTM, CDR2 ANQGSEA. The length of the CDR3 is 15 residues. The V and J ends lost 7 bases and 8 bases, in that order; junction bases with no gene match: 17. CDR3: CSGLQRTRLGYEQFF. The CDR3 DNA reads as TGCAGCGGCCTCCAGCGGACTAGGCTTGGGTATGAGCAGTTCTTC.

This clonotype was seen more than once but under ten times. V is TRBV3-1 and J is TRBJ2-1; 7 bases line up with TRBD2. This CDR3 comprises 14 residues. Per the germline V gene, CDR1 is LGHDT and CDR2 is YNNKEL (reference sequence). J was trimmed by 12 bases and V by 1 base; bases with no gene match: 9. CDR3 DNA sequence: TGTGCCAGCAGCCAAGCGGGACTACGAATGGGGCAGTTCTTC. Protein sequence: CASSQAGLRMGQFF.

For this clonotype: The junction and the germline gene differ at one end; a read error may be behind it. The rearrangement uses TRBV6-1 and TRBJ2-2; D might be TRBD1 or TRBD2, each matching 6 bases. CDR1 MNHNS and CDR2 SASEGT come from the germline V gene. The CDR3 sequence is 16 residues long. CDR3 DNA: TGTGCCAGCAGAGGGGGGAAAGTTGCGAACGCCGGGGAGCTGTTTTTT. It specifies CASRGGKVANAGELFF.